The clone carrying this T cell receptor (beta chain) was seen ten or more times. Its target is unknown. This sample was taken from a study of tumor-infiltrating lymphocytes in primary liver carcinoma. At the level of the study: Samples gave roughly 3.5 to 8 million productive TCRbeta reads, similar across tissue types.

The input was 400 to 500 ng total RNA; TCR beta cDNA was made from it with a constant-region primer. Libraries of TCR beta came from three nested multiplex PCR rounds with slightly modified ARM-PCR. TCRdb itself ran the multiplex PCR reads through MiXCR, one entry per CDR3 protein. The table records 95,000 to 100,000 distinct CDR3 sequences, about 67% of them present only once. The roughly 19-32 mg bulk tissue piece was not sorted before simultaneous RNA and DNA extraction. Surgery removed the patients' primary liver carcinoma. Study-level findings and limits: Tumors had a significantly higher top-250-clone fraction than blood (p = 0.039).

This TCR was recovered from an older woman with primary liver carcinoma and hepatitis B virus infection. The material sequenced was liver tumor tissue from sampling region 2. Subset described: tumor region T2, inferior pole.

The CDR3 sequence is CASSFVGPNYGYTF. Written as DNA, the CDR3 is TGTGCCAGCAGTTTTGTAGGGCCTAACTATGGCTACACCTTC. The chain employs TRBV28 and TRBJ1-2, with D unclear. The CDR3 runs to 14 residues. The germline V gene encodes CDR1 MDHEN and CDR2 SYDVKM. The V end lost 3 bases, the J end lost 0 bases, and 8 bases lay between the germline ends.